The sequence of this T cell receptor beta chain was determined in a study of blood T cell repertoires in COVID-19. Method: immunoSEQ multiplex PCR; TCRdb's copy keeps in-frame clones and lacks some. Of 350,000 to 400,000 clones in the sample, 90% are singletons; the top ten hold around 7%. The clonotype comes from a man between 18 and 29 years old with active or convalescent COVID-19. The specimen sequenced was peripheral blood.

The CDR3 spells CASSANPRGRVSPQHF. The CDR3 DNA is TGTGCCAGCAGTGCTAACCCCAGGGGGCGGGTGTCGCCCCAGCATTTT. The V call is TRBV28, the J call TRBJ1-5; 8 nucleotides line up with TRBD1. The ends lost 5 bases at V and 9 bases at J; junction bases unmatched: 15. This CDR3 is 16 amino acids long. Germline V gene sequence: CDR1 MDHEN, CDR2 SYDVKM.